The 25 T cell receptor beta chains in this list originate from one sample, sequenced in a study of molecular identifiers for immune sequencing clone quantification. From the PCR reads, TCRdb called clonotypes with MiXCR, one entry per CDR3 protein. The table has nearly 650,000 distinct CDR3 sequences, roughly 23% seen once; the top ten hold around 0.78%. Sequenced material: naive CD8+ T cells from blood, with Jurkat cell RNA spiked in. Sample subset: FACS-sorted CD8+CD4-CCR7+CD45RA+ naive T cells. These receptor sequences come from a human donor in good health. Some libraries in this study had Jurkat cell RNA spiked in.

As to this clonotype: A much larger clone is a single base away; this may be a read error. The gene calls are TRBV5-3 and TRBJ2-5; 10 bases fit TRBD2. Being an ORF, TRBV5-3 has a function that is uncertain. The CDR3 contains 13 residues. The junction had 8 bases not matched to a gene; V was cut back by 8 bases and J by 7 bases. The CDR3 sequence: CASSGGGEGTQYF. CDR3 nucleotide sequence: TGTGCCAGCAGCGGGGGGGGAGAAGGGACCCAGTACTTC.

The CDR3 DNA reads as TGTGCCAGCAGTCTTAGTAACAGGGCTGGGGGCTACACCTTC. Protein: CASSLSNRAGGYTF. The chain links TRBV12-3 or TRBV12-4 to TRBJ1-2, with a tentative D call TRBD1 (6 bases). The CDR3 length is 14 residues. V lost 5 bases and J 8 bases, leaving 18 bases between the germline ends.

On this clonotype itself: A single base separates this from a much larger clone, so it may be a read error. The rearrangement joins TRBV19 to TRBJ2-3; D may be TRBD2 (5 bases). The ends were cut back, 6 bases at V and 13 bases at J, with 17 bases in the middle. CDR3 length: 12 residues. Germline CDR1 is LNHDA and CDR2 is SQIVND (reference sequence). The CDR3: CASSRGEMAEYF. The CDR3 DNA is TGTGCCAGTAGCCGGGGTGAGATGGCGGAGTATTTT.

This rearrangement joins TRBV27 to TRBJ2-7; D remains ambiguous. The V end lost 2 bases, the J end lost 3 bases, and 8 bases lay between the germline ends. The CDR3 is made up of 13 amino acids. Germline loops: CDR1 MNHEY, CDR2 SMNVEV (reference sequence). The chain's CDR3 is CASSLAVDYEQYF. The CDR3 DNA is TGTGCCAGCAGTTTAGCTGTCGACTACGAGCAGTACTTC.

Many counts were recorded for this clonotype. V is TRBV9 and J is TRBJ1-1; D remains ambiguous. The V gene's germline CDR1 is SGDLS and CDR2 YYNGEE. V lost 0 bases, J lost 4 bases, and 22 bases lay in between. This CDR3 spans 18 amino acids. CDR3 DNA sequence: TGTGCCAGCAGCGTAGGCTTACCCTCGACCGGTCGGCGCACTGAAGCTTTCTTT. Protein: CASSVGLPSTGRRTEAFF.

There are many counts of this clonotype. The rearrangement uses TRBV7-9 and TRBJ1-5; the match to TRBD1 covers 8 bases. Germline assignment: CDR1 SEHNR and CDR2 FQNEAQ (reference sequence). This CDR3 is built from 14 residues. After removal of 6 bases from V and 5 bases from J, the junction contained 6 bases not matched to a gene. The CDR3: CASSDGQGHQPQHF. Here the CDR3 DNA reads TGTGCCAGCAGTGACGGACAGGGACATCAGCCCCAGCATTTT.

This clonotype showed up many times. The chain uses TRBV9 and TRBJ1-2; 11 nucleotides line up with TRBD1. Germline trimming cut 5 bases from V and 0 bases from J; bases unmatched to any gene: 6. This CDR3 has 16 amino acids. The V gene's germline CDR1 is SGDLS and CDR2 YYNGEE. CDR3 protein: CASRRTGGPANYGYTF. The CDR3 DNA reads TGTGCCAGCAGGCGGACAGGGGGCCCCGCTAACTATGGCTACACCTTC.

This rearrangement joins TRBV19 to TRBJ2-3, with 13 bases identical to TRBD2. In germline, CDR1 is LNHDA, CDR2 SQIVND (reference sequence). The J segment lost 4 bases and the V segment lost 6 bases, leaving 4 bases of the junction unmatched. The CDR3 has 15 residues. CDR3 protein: CASRRLAGGPDTQYF. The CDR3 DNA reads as TGTGCCAGTAGGCGACTAGCGGGGGGCCCAGATACGCAGTATTTT.

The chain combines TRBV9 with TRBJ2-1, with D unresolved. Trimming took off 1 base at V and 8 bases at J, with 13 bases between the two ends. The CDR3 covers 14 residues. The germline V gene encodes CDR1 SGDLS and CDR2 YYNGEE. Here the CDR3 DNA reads TGTGCCAGCAGCGTATTCCCGGGTCCCCATGAGCAGTTCTTC. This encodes CASSVFPGPHEQFF.

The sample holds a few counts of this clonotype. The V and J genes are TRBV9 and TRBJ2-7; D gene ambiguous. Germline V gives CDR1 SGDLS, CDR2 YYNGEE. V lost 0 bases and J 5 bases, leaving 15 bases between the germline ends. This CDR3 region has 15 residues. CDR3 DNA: TGTGCCAGCAGCGTAGCTTGGGGTTACGGTGACGAGCAGTACTTC. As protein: CASSVAWGYGDEQYF. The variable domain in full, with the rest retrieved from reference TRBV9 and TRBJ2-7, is DSGVTQTPKHLITATGQRVTLRCSPRSGDLSVYWYQQSLDQGLQFLIQYYNGEERAKGNILERFSAQQFPDLHSELNLSSLELGDSALYFCASSVAWGYGDEQYFGPGTRLTVT.

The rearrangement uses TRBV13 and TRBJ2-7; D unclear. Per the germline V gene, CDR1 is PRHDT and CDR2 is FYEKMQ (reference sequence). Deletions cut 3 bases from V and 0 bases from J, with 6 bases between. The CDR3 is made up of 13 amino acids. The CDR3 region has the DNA TGTGCCAGCAGCTTCGGGCTCTCCTACGAGCAGTACTTC. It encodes CASSFGLSYEQYF.

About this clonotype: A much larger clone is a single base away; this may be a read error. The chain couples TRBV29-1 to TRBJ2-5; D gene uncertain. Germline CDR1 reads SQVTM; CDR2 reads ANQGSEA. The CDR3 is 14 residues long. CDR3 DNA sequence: TGCGGCGTTGAAGATTTCCGGCTGAAAGAGACCCAGTACTTC. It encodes CGVEDFRLKETQYF.

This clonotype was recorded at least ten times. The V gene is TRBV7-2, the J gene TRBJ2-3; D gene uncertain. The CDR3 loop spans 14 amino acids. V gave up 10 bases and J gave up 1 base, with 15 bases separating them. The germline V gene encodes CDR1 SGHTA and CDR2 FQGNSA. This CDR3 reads CAIQTNPGTDTQYF. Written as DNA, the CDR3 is TGTGCCATCCAGACGAACCCTGGCACAGATACGCAGTATTTT.

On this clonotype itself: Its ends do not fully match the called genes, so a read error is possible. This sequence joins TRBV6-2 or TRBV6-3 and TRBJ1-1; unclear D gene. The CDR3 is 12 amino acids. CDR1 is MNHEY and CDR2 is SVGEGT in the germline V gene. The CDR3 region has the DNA TGTGTCAGCAGTTGGATGAACACTGAAGCTTTCTTT. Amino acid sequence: CVSSWMNTEAFF.

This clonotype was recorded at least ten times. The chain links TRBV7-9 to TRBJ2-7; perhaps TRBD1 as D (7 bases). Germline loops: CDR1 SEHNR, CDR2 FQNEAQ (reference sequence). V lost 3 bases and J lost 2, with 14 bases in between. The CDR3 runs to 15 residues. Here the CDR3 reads CASSFAGGNPYEQYF. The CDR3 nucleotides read TGTGCCAGCAGCTTTGCAGGGGGGAACCCCTACGAGCAGTACTTC.

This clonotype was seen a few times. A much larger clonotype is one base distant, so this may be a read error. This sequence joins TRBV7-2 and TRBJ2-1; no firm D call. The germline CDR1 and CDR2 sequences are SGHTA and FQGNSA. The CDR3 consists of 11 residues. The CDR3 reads CARSPYNEQFF. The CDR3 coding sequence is TGTGCCCGCAGCCCCTACAATGAGCAGTTCTTC.

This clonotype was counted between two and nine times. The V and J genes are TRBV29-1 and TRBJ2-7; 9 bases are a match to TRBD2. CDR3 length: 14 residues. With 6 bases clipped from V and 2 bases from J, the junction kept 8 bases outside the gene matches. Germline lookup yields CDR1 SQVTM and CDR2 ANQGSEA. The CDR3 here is CSVRLAGAAYEQYF. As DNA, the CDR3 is TGCAGCGTGAGATTAGCGGGAGCCGCCTACGAGCAGTACTTC.

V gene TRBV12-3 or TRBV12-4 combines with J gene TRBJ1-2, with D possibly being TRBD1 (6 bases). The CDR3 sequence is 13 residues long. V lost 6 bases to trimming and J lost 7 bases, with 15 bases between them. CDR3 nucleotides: TGTGCCAGCAGCGCTGGGGGGGCTCCTGGCTACACCTTC. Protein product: CASSAGGAPGYTF.

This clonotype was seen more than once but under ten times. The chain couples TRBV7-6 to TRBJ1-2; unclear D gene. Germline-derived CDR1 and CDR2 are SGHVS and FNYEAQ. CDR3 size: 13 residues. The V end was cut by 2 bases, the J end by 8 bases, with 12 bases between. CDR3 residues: CASSLSNREGYTF. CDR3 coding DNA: TGTGCCAGCAGCTTATCAAATAGGGAAGGCTACACCTTC.

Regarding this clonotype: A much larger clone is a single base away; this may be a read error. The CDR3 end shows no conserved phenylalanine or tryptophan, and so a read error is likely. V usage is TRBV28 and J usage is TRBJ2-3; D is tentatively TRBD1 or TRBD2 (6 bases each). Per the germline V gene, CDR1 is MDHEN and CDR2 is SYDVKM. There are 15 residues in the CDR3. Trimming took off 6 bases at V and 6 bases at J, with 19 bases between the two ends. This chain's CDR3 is CASSPGNRDSDTQYY. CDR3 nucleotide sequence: TGTGCCAGCAGCCCCGGGAACAGGGACTCGGATACGCAGTATTAT.

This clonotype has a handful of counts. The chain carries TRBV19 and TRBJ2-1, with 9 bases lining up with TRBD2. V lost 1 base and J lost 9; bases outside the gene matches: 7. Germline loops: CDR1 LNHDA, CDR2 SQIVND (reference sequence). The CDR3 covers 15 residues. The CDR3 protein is CASSIVAGAFGEQFF. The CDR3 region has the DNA TGTGCCAGTAGTATAGTAGCGGGAGCTTTCGGTGAGCAGTTCTTC.

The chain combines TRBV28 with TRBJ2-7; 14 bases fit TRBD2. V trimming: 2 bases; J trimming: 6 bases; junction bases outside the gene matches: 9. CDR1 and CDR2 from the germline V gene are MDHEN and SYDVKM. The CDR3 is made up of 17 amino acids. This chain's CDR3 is CASSLTDGTSGRPEQYF. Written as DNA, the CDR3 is TGTGCCAGCAGTTTAACCGACGGGACTAGCGGGAGACCCGAGCAGTACTTC. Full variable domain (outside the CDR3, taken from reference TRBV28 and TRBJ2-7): DVKVTQSSRYLVKRTGEKVFLECVQDMDHENMFWYRQDPGLGLRLIYFSYDVKMKEKGDIPEGYSVSREKKERFSLILESASTNQTSMYLCASSLTDGTSGRPEQYFGPGTRLTVT.

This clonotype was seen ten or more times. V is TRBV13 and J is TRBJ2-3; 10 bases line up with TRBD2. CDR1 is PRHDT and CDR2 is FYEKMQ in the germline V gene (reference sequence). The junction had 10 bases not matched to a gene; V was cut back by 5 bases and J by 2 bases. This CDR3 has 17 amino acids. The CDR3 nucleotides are TGTGCCAGCAGCGTAGCCCTCAGCGGGAGGGCCACAGATACGCAGTATTTT. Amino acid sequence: CASSVALSGRATDTQYF. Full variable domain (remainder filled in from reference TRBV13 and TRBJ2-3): AAGVIQSPRHLIKEKRETATLKCYPIPRHDTVYWYQQGPGQDPQFLISFYEKMQSDKGSIPDRFSAQQFSDYHSELNMSSLELGDSALYFCASSVALSGRATDTQYFGPGTRLTVL.

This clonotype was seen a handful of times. The CDR3 is CASSHRGLRAQYF. CDR3 sequence (DNA): TGTGCCAGCAGCCACAGGGGGTTGAGGGCCCAGTACTTC. The J gene is TRBJ2-5, the V gene TRBV11-2; 8 bases agree with TRBD1. CDR1 and CDR2 from the germline V gene are SGHAT and FQNNGV. Trimming cost V 5 bases and J 9 bases; bases outside gene matches: 8. The CDR3 is 13 amino acids.

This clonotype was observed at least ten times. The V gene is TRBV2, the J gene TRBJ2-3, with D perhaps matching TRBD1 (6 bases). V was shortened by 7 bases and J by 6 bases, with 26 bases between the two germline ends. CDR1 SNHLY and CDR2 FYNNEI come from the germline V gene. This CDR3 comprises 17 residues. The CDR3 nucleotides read TGTGCCAGCATCCCCGGTCCCCCACAGGGATTGGGGGATACGCAGTATTTT. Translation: CASIPGPPQGLGDTQYF.